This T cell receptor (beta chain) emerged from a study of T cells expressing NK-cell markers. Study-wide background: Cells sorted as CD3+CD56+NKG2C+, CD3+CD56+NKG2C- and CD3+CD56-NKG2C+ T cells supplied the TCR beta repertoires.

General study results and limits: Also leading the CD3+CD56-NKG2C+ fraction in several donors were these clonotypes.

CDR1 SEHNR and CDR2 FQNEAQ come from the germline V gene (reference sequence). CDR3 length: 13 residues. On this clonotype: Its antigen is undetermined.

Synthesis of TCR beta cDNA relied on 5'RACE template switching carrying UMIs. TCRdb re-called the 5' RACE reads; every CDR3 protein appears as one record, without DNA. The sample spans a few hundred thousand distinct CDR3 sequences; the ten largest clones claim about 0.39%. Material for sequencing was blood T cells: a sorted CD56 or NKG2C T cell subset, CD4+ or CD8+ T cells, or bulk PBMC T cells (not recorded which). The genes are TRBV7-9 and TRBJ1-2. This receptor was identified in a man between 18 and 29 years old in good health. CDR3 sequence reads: CASSPSGYYGYTF. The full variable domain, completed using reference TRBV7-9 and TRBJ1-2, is DTGVSQNPRHKITKRGQNVTFRCDPISEHNRLYWYRQTLGQGPEFLTYFQNEAQLEKSRLLSDRFSAERPKGSFSTLEIQRTEQGDSAMYLCASSPSGYYGYTFGSGTRLTVV.